This passage covers 27 T cell receptor beta chains from one sample sequenced in a study of cytomegalovirus exposure and HLA in healthy donors. Primers for the PCR totalled 60 Vbeta and 13 Jbeta. TCRdb keeps only in-frame clones here, not all; method: immunoSEQ multiplex PCR. The table includes 130,000 or so clones, roughly four fifths detected once. Sequencing was carried out using PBMCs. The origin of the receptors is a man between 18 and 29 years old in good health and CMV-seronegative.

The chain couples TRBV10-1 to TRBJ2-3; tentative D call: TRBD1 (5 bases). This CDR3 contains 14 residues. Trimming took off 9 bases at V and 3 bases at J, with 16 bases between the two ends. Germline loops: CDR1 WNHNN, CDR2 SYGVQD (reference sequence). This chain's CDR3 is CARGSWGRTDTQYF. The CDR3 coding sequence is TGCGCCAGGGGGTCTTGGGGCAGAACAGATACGCAGTATTTT.

The chain recombines TRBV5-5 with TRBJ1-4, with TRBD1 as a possible D gene (6 bases). Germline V CDR1 and CDR2: SGHKS, YYEKEE (reference sequence). The CDR3 spans 15 residues. The V end was cut by 4 bases, the J end by 11 bases, with 21 bases between. CDR3 region: CASSPDSVMKMKLFF. The DNA for the CDR3 is TGTGCCAGCAGCCCGGACAGCGTAATGAAGATGAAACTGTTTTTT.

The V call is TRBV27, the J call TRBJ1-2; D is possibly TRBD1 (5 bases). Trimming removed 2 bases from V and 1 base from J, with 14 bases in between. Germline CDR1 reads MNHEY; CDR2 reads SMNVEV (reference sequence). The CDR3 totals 16 residues. CDR3 sequence (DNA): TGTGCCAGCAGTTTACGGGCGGGACGGTTTAACTATGGCTACACCTTC. Amino acids: CASSLRAGRFNYGYTF.

This chain links TRBV10-1 with TRBJ1-1; D gene ambiguous. Germline CDR1 and CDR2: WNHNN and SYGVQD (reference sequence). The V end lost 5 bases, the J end lost 14 bases, and 15 bases lay between the germline ends. This CDR3 has 11 amino acids. The CDR3 region is CASSTSGRRFF. The CDR3 nucleotides are TGCGCCAGCAGTACTAGCGGACGACGGTTCTTT.

The chain carries TRBV7-9 and TRBJ1-1; D gene ambiguous. With 5 bases removed from V and 1 base from J, the gap between germline ends came to 14 bases. This CDR3 region has 15 residues. CDR1 SEHNR and CDR2 FQNEAQ come from the germline V gene (reference sequence). CDR3 sequence (DNA): TGTGCCAGCAGCCCAGTCTGGCCCCAGAACACTGAAGCTTTCTTT. This gives the protein CASSPVWPQNTEAFF.

This chain uses TRBV5-6 with TRBJ2-5, with a tentative D call TRBD2 (5 bases). With the DNA end fitting TRBJ2-7 better, the J assignment may be wrong. The germline gives CDR1 SGHDT, CDR2 YYEEEE. CDR3 size: 15 residues. CDR3 coding DNA: TGTGCCAGCAGCGCAGGACTCCTTCCCTCCTACGAGCAGTACTTC. Its protein is CASSAGLLPSYEQYF.

V gene TRBV6-1 combines with J gene TRBJ1-1; D is possibly TRBD1 (6 bases). V was clipped by 7 bases and J by 6 bases, with 18 bases between them. The CDR3 has 14 amino acids. Germline V gene data show CDR1 as MNHNS and CDR2 as SASEGT. CDR3 DNA sequence: TGTGCCAGCATGGGGGACGGGACATCTTCTGAAGCTTTCTTT. Its translation is CASMGDGTSSEAFF.

This chain links TRBV7-2 with TRBJ2-1, with 14 bases that match TRBD2. This CDR3 spans 15 amino acids. The V gene's germline CDR1 is SGHTA and CDR2 FQGNSA. V lost 4 bases, J lost 9 bases, and 5 bases stayed unmatched. The CDR3 bases are TGTGCCAGCAGCTCCGGACTAGCGGGGGGAGGTGAGCAGTTCTTC. Translation gives CASSSGLAGGGEQFF.

The chain joins TRBV6-6 to TRBJ2-7; D is undetermined. This CDR3 has 13 amino acids. Germline V gene data show CDR1 as MNHNY and CDR2 as SVGAGI (reference sequence). Trimming pared 0 bases from V and 2 bases from J, leaving 5 bases between. The CDR3: CASSYSFAYEQYF. CDR3 bases: TGTGCCAGCAGTTACTCGTTCGCCTACGAGCAGTACTTC.

The chain has TRBV7-9 and TRBJ1-2, with TRBD1 matching over 9 bases. The CDR3 has 16 residues. V gave up 5 bases and J gave up 5 bases; unmatched junction bases: 12. CDR1 and CDR2 from the germline V gene are SEHNR and FQNEAQ (reference sequence). The CDR3 nucleotides are TGTGCCAGCAGCCTAACAACAGGGGGCGCGGGATATGGCTACACCTTC. Amino acids: CASSLTTGGAGYGYTF. The full variable domain, with the rest looked up from reference TRBV7-9 and TRBJ1-2, is DTGVSQNPRHKITKRGQNVTFRCDPISEHNRLYWYRQTLGQGPEFLTYFQNEAQLEKSRLLSDRFSAERPKGSFSTLEIQRTEQGDSAMYLCASSLTTGGAGYGYTFGSGTRLTVV.

The chain links TRBV7-9 to TRBJ1-1, with D perhaps matching TRBD1 (5 bases). The V end was cut by 3 bases, the J end by 6 bases, with 17 bases between. The CDR3 totals 15 residues. Germline-derived CDR1 and CDR2 are SEHNR and FQNEAQ (reference sequence). Here the CDR3 reads CASSFLGGVVAEAFF. The CDR3 coding sequence is TGTGCCAGCAGCTTCCTCGGGGGTGTTGTCGCTGAAGCTTTCTTT.

This clone was recorded a few times. The chain joins TRBV25-1 to TRBJ2-2; 12 bases map to TRBD2. This CDR3 is built from 17 residues. V lost 6 bases to trimming and J lost 1 base; unmatched junction nucleotides: 6. The germline V gene has CDR1 MGHDK and CDR2 SYGVNS. The CDR3, as DNA: TGTGCCAGCAGCGGACTAGCGGGGCTAGGGAACACCGGGGAGCTGTTTTTT. It translates to CASSGLAGLGNTGELFF.

The gene calls are TRBV7-2 and TRBJ1-6; no clear D. V was shortened by 10 bases and J by 7 bases, with 14 bases between the two germline ends. This CDR3 comprises 13 residues. Germline CDR1 reads SGHTA; CDR2 reads FQGNSA. The CDR3 nucleotides are TGTGCCAAGGGAGATTCAGCCAATTCACCCCTCCACTTT. Its protein is CAKGDSANSPLHF.

The chain joins TRBV11-3 to TRBJ2-3; 7 positions agree with TRBD1. The V gene end was trimmed by 1 base and the J gene end by 1 base; junction bases not matched to a gene: 2. There are 15 residues in the CDR3. Germline values: CDR1 SGHNT, CDR2 YENEEA. The CDR3 spells CASSLGTGGTDTQYF. DNA for the CDR3: TGTGCCAGCAGCTTAGGGACAGGCGGCACAGATACGCAGTATTTT. Combining the CDR3 with reference TRBV11-3 and TRBJ2-3 gives the whole variable domain EAGVVQSPRYKIIEKKQPVAFWCNPISGHNTLYWYLQNLGQGPELLIRYENEEAVDDSQLPKDRFSAERLKGVDSTLKIQPAELGDSAVYLCASSLGTGGTDTQYFGPGTRLTVL.

This clone was observed a handful of times. The J gene is TRBJ1-2, the V gene TRBV29-1; TRBD1 matches at 8 bases. In germline, CDR1 is SQVTM, CDR2 ANQGSEA. The V segment lost 5 bases and the J segment 9 bases; nucleotides outside the gene matches: 8. There are 12 residues in the CDR3. The CDR3: CSVLGQGRSYTF. The CDR3 DNA is TGCAGCGTTCTCGGACAGGGCCGCAGCTACACCTTC.

The V and J genes are TRBV25-1 and TRBJ2-7, with 10 bases aligning to TRBD1. Losses at the gene ends were 6 bases for V and 3 bases for J; bases not matched to a gene: 2. There are 13 residues in the CDR3. Germline values: CDR1 MGHDK, CDR2 SYGVNS. This chain's CDR3 is CASRGTGDYEQYF. Written as DNA, the CDR3 is TGTGCCAGCAGGGGGACAGGGGACTACGAGCAGTACTTC.

Comment on this clone: At the DNA level, this CDR3 is encoded by other sequences in the same sample as well. V and J are TRBV6-6 and TRBJ1-6, with TRBD1 matching over 9 bases. The CDR3 contains 15 residues. J gave up 12 bases and V 4 bases, and 10 bases lay outside the gene matches. Germline CDR1 MNHNY, CDR2 SVGAGI (reference sequence). CDR3 in amino acids: CASSLSRDREQPLHF. As DNA, the CDR3 is TGTGCCAGCAGTTTGTCCCGGGACAGGGAGCAACCCCTCCACTTT.

The CDR3 nucleotides read TGTGCCAGCAGTTATTCGGCGGGCGGGGAGCTGTTTTTT. This codes for CASSYSAGGELFF. This chain uses TRBV6-5 with TRBJ2-2; possible D gene TRBD2, 5 bases. Germline CDR1 is MNHEY and CDR2 is SVGAGI. V gave up 3 bases and J gave up 7 bases, with 9 bases separating them. The CDR3 consists of 13 residues.

The chain has TRBV6-1 and TRBJ1-5; no definite D call. The CDR3 loop spans 13 amino acids. CDR1 MNHNS and CDR2 SASEGT come from the germline V gene. Trimming shortened V by 4 bases and J by 5 bases, and 9 bases separated the two germline ends. CDR3: CASSAETYQPQHF. The CDR3 region has the DNA TGTGCCAGCAGTGCTGAGACTTATCAGCCCCAGCATTTT.

This chain joins TRBV5-1 and TRBJ2-3; 10 bases line up with TRBD2. CDR1 is SGHRS and CDR2 is YFSETQ in the germline V gene. J was trimmed by 3 bases and V by 4 bases; bases with no gene match: 14. The CDR3 consists of 18 residues. CDR3 coding DNA: TGCGCCAGCAGCCTTCGTCCAGCGGGGGGGGCGCGGACAGATACGCAGTATTTT. As protein: CASSLRPAGGARTDTQYF.

The gene calls are TRBV6-1 and TRBJ2-2, with 7 bases fitting TRBD2. The CDR3 spans 16 residues. Germline CDR1 is MNHNS and CDR2 is SASEGT. V lost 0 bases to trimming and J lost 2 bases; unmatched junction nucleotides: 3. CDR3 coding DNA: TGTGCCAGCAGTGAAGCGGGGACTACCAACACCGGGGAGCTGTTTTTT. The encoded protein is CASSEAGTTNTGELFF.

The V call is TRBV7-7, the J call TRBJ2-7, with TRBD1 matching 8 bases. Germline trimming cut 2 bases from V and 4 bases from J; bases unmatched to any gene: 7. Germline-derived CDR1 and CDR2 are SSHAT and FNYEAQ (reference sequence). The CDR3 spans 15 residues. Written as DNA, the CDR3 is TGTGCCAGCAGCTTAAGGAGCCGGGACAGGTACGAGCAGTACTTC. Translating gives CASSLRSRDRYEQYF.

The chain uses TRBV27 and TRBJ2-5; 11 bases fit TRBD2. The CDR3 is made up of 14 amino acids. The germline gives CDR1 MNHEY, CDR2 SMNVEV (reference sequence). The V segment lost 6 bases and the J segment 4 bases; nucleotides outside the gene matches: 4. CDR3 bases: TGTGCCAGCAGCGTGGGGACTAGCGGAGAGACCCAGTACTTC. Protein product: CASSVGTSGETQYF.

The V gene is TRBV5-6, the J gene TRBJ1-1; TRBD1 might be the D (5 bases). The CDR3 is 11 residues long. Per the germline V gene, CDR1 is SGHDT and CDR2 is YYEEEE. Trimming removed 1 base at V and 10 bases at J, with 8 bases between. The CDR3 sequence: CASSLTGSAFF. The CDR3 DNA sequence: TGTGCCAGCAGCTTGACAGGCTCAGCTTTCTTT. Looking up the rest from reference TRBV5-6 and TRBJ1-1 gives the full variable domain: DAGVTQSPTHLIKTRGQQVTLRCSPKSGHDTVSWYQQALGQGPQFIFQYYEEEERQRGNFPDRFSGHQFPNYSSELNVNALLLGDSALYLCASSLTGSAFFGQGTRLTVV.

This clone was detected a few times. The gene calls are TRBV7-9 and TRBJ1-2, with D unclear. CDR3 length equals 13 residues. Germline assignment: CDR1 SEHNR and CDR2 FQNEAQ (reference sequence). V was shortened by 5 bases and J by 3 bases, with 10 bases between the two germline ends. DNA of the CDR3: TGTGCCAGCAGCCCACCGGGTGACTATGGCTACACCTTC. Translated: CASSPPGDYGYTF.

The chain carries TRBV4-3 and TRBJ1-1; 8 nucleotides line up with TRBD1. The V and J ends lost 4 bases and 1 base, in that order; junction bases with no gene match: 2. The V gene's germline CDR1 is LGHNA and CDR2 YSLEER. CDR3 size: 14 residues. The CDR3 sequence is CASSLGQGNTEAFF. CDR3 nucleotides: TGCGCCAGCAGCCTAGGACAGGGGAACACTGAAGCTTTCTTT.

J is TRBJ1-1 and V is TRBV27, with D unresolved. This CDR3 contains 15 residues. The germline V gene has CDR1 MNHEY and CDR2 SMNVEV (reference sequence). V was clipped by 4 bases and J by 7 bases, with 19 bases between them. Here the CDR3 reads CASSSPSTRPIEAFF. The CDR3 coding sequence is TGTGCCAGCAGTTCACCCTCCACCAGGCCTATTGAAGCTTTCTTT.